Given below is one T cell receptor (beta chain) in context. What it binds is unknown. The entry originates in a study of shared clonotypes between healthy human individuals. Study-wide context: For every donor, three CD4 naive, three CD4 memory, two CD8 naive and one CD8 memory plates were used. Findings of the study overall: Donors were few, which limited the genetic and exposure-history diversity represented. With four donors compared, 4% to 5% of naive CD4 clonotypes were shared.

Profiling relied on immunoSEQ multiplex PCR, and the TCRdb table lists in-frame clones only, not all of them. The sample gives more than 500,000 clones, 95% to 97% of which show up once; about 0.06% is in the top ten. CDR1 is SGHTA, CDR2 FQGTGA, per germline. The CDR3 spans 14 residues. The V gene end was trimmed by 4 bases and the J gene end by 6 bases; junction bases not matched to a gene: 8. The clonotype comes from a woman between 25 and 40 years old in good health. Source material: naive CD4+ T cells sorted from blood. Documented subset: CD45RA+ positively selected. The gene calls are TRBV7-3 and TRBJ2-7; 8 bases agree with TRBD2. The CDR3 reads CASSSGGPMGEQYF. CDR3 nucleotides: TGTGCCAGCAGCTCGGGAGGGCCTATGGGCGAGCAGTACTTC.